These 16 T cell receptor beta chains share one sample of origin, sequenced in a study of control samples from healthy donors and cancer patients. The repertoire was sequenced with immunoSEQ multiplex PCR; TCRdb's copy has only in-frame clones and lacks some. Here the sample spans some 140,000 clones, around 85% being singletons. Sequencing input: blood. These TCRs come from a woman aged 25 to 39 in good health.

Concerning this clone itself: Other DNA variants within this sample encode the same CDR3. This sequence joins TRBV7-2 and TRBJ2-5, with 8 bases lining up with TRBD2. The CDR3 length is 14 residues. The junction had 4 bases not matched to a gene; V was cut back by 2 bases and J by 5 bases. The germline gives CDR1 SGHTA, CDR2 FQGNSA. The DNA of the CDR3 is TGTGCCAGCAGCTTATCCGGCGGGAGGGAGACCCAGTACTTC. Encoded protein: CASSLSGGRETQYF.

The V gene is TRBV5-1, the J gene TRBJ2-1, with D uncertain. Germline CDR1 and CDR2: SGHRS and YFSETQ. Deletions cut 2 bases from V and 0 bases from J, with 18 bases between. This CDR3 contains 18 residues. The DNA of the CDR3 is TGCGCCAGCAGCTTACCGTCGGGCCAAATTTACTCCTACAATGAGCAGTTCTTC. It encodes CASSLPSGQIYSYNEQFF. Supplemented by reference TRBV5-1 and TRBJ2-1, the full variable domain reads KAGVTQTPRYLIKTRGQQVTLSCSPISGHRSVSWYQQTPGQGLQFLFEYFSETQRNKGNFPGRFSGRQFSNSRSEMNVSTLELGDSALYLCASSLPSGQIYSYNEQFFGPGTRLTVL.

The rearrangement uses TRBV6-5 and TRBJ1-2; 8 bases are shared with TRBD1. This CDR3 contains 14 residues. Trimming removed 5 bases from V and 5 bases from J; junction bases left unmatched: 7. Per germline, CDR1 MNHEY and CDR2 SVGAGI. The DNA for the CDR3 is TGTGCCAGCAGTCTCGGGACAGGATCATATGGCTACACCTTC. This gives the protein CASSLGTGSYGYTF.

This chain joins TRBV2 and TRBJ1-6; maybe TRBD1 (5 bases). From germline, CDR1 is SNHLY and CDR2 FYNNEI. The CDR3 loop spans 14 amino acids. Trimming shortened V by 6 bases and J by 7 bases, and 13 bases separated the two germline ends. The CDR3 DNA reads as TGTGCCAGCAGCGACAGAGGGCACAATTCACCCCTCCACTTT. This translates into CASSDRGHNSPLHF.

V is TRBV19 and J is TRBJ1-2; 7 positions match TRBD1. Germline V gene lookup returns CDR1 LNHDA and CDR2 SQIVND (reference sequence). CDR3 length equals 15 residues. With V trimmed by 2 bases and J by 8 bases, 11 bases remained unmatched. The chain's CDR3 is CASSIYPQGVGGYTF. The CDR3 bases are TGTGCCAGTAGTATATACCCTCAGGGGGTCGGCGGCTACACCTTC.

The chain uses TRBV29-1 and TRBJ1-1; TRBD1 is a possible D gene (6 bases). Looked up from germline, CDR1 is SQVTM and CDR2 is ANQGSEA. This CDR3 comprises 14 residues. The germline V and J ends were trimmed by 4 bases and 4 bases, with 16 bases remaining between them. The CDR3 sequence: CSVVVAGVGTEAFF. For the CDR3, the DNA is TGCAGCGTTGTTGTTGCAGGGGTTGGCACTGAAGCTTTCTTT.

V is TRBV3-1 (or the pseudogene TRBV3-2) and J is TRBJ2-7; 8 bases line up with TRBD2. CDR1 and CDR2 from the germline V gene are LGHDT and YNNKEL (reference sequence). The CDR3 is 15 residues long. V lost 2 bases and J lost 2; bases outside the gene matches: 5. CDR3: CASSQFSGSPYEQYF. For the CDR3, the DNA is TGTGCCAGCAGCCAATTCAGCGGGAGTCCCTACGAGCAGTACTTC.

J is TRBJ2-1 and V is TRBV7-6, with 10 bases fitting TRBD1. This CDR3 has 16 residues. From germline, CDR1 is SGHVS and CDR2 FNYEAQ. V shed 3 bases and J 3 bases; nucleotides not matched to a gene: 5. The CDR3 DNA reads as TGTGCCAGCAGCTTGGGGACAGGGGAAGGCTACAATGAGCAGTTCTTC. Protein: CASSLGTGEGYNEQFF.

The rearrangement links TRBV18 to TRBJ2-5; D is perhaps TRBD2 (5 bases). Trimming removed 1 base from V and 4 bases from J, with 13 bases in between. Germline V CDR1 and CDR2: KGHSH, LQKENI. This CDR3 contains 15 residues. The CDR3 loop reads CASSPRMEDTETQYF. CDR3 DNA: TGTGCCAGCTCACCACGGATGGAGGATACAGAGACCCAGTACTTC.

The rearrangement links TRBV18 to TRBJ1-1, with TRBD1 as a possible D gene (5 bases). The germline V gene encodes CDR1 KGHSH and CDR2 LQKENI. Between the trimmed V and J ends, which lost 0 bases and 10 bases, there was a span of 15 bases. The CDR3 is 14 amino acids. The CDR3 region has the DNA TGTGCCAGCTCACCACCGACCAGGGCCGGGGGAGCTTTCTTT. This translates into CASSPPTRAGGAFF. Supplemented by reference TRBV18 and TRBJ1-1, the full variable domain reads NAGVMQNPRHLVRRRGQEARLRCSPMKGHSHVYWYRQLPEEGLKFMVYLQKENIIDESGMPKERFSAEFPKEGPSILRIQQVVRGDSAAYFCASSPPTRAGGAFFGQGTRLTVV.

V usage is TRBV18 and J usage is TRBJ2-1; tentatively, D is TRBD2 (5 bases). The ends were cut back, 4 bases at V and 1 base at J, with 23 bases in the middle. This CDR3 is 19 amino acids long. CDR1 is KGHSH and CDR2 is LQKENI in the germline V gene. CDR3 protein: CASSLRDSKFSRSYNEQFF. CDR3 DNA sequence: TGTGCCAGCTCACTTCGGGATAGCAAATTTTCGAGGTCCTACAATGAGCAGTTCTTC.

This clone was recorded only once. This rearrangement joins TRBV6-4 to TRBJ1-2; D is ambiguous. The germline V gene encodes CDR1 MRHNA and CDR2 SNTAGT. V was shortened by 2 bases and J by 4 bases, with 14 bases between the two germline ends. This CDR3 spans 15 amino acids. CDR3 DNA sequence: TGTGCCAGCAGTGACGGTGTCGGCAATTCCTATGGCTACACCTTC. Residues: CASSDGVGNSYGYTF.

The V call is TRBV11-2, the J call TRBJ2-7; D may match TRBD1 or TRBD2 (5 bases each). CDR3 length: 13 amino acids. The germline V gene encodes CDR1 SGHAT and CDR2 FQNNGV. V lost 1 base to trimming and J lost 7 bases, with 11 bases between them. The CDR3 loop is CASSLVQRGEQYF. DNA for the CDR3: TGTGCCAGCAGCTTAGTTCAGAGGGGTGAGCAGTACTTC. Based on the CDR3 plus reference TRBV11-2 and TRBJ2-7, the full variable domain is EAGVAQSPRYKIIEKRQSVAFWCNPISGHATLYWYQQILGQGPKLLIQFQNNGVVDDSQLPKDRFSAERLKGVDSTLKIQPAKLEDSAVYLCASSLVQRGEQYFGPGTRLTVT.

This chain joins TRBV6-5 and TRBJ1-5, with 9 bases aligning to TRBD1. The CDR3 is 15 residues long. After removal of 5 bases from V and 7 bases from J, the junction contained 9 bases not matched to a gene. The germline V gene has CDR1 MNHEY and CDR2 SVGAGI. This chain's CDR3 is CASSTRDRAPQPQHF. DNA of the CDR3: TGTGCCAGCAGTACTAGGGACAGGGCACCCCAGCCCCAGCATTTT.

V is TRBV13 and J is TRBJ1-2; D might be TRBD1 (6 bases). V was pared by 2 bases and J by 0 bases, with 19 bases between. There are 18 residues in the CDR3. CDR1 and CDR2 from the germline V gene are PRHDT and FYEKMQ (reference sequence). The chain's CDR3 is CASSLISGGPNPNYGYTF. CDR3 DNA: TGTGCCAGCAGCTTAATCTCTGGGGGCCCCAACCCTAACTATGGCTACACCTTC. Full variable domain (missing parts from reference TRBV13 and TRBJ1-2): AAGVIQSPRHLIKEKRETATLKCYPIPRHDTVYWYQQGPGQDPQFLISFYEKMQSDKGSIPDRFSAQQFSDYHSELNMSSLELGDSALYFCASSLISGGPNPNYGYTFGSGTRLTVV.

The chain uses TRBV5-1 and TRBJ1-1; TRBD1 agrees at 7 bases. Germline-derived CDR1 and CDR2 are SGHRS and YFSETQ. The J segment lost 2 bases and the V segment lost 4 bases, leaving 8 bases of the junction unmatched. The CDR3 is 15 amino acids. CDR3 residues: CASSLTQGINTEAFF. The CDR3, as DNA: TGCGCCAGCAGCCTCACACAGGGGATTAACACTGAAGCTTTCTTT.